Listed here are 2 T cell receptor beta chains from one sample, sequenced in a study of blood T cell repertoires in COVID-19. TCRdb's table, derived via immunoSEQ multiplex PCR, lists solely in-frame clones and lacks some. The sample has 130,000 to 150,000 clones; about nine tenths are singletons. The sample consisted of PBMCs or T cells enriched from blood (not recorded which). The receptors were gathered from a man aged 60 to 69 who had recovered from COVID-19.

The chain employs TRBV11-2 and TRBJ2-7; 10 nucleotides line up with TRBD1. This CDR3 is 17 amino acids long. The ends lost 5 bases at V and 5 bases at J; junction bases unmatched: 15. The germline V gene has CDR1 SGHAT and CDR2 FQNNGV. CDR3 residues: CASSRNFKGQGINEQYF. The DNA for the CDR3 is TGTGCCAGCAGCCGCAATTTCAAGGGACAGGGGATCAACGAGCAGTACTTC.

The V and J genes are TRBV16 and TRBJ1-5, with 12 bases fitting TRBD1. The germline V gene encodes CDR1 KGHSY and CDR2 FQNENV. The junction had 11 bases not matched to a gene; V was cut back by 4 bases and J by 7 bases. CDR3 size: 17 residues. CDR3 sequence (DNA): TGTGCCAGCAGCCTATGGACCGGGACAGGGGGCTTCCAGCCCCAGCATTTT. This gives the protein CASSLWTGTGGFQPQHF.